Below are 15 T cell receptor beta chains sequenced from a single sample in a study of cytomegalovirus exposure and HLA in healthy donors. TCRdb keeps only in-frame clones here, not all; method: immunoSEQ multiplex PCR. The sample holds tens of thousands of clones, 80% to 95% seen once. The sample was PBMCs. The receptor set was obtained from a woman aged 18-29 years in good health and CMV-seronegative.

The chain couples TRBV19 to TRBJ1-1, with a possible D match to TRBD1 (6 bases). The germline V gene encodes CDR1 LNHDA and CDR2 SQIVND (reference sequence). The CDR3 is 13 amino acids. V was clipped by 6 bases and J by 10 bases, with 18 bases between them. The CDR3 spells CASSQMDGTPAFF. In DNA form, the CDR3 reads TGTGCCAGTAGCCAGATGGACGGGACACCAGCTTTCTTT.

This rearrangement joins TRBV25-1 to TRBJ2-3, with 9 nucleotides matching TRBD1. The CDR3 has 18 residues. Trimming took 5 bases from V and 1 from J; bases not matched to a gene: 13. The germline CDR1 and CDR2 sequences are MGHDK and SYGVNS. DNA of the CDR3: TGTGCCAGCAGTCCCGGGACAGGGTCGAGTCCACGCACAGATACGCAGTATTTT. It is translated as CASSPGTGSSPRTDTQYF.

CDR3 DNA: TGTGCCTGGAGACTGGAGACGGACACTGAAGCTTTCTTT. Protein sequence: CAWRLETDTEAFF. The chain recombines TRBV30 with TRBJ1-1; D remains unclear. The germline V and J ends were trimmed by 3 bases and 3 bases, with 11 bases remaining between them. The CDR3 is made up of 13 amino acids. CDR1 and CDR2 from the germline V gene are GTSNPN and SVGIG (reference sequence).

V gene TRBV10-1 combines with J gene TRBJ2-2; a possible D gene is TRBD1 (5 bases). The CDR3 has 14 residues. V was clipped by 5 bases and J by 4 bases, with 11 bases between them. CDR1 is WNHNN, CDR2 SYGVQD, per germline (reference sequence). The chain's CDR3 is CASSLTRVTGELFF. CDR3 sequence (DNA): TGCGCCAGCAGTTTGACCAGGGTCACCGGGGAGCTGTTTTTT.

This sequence joins TRBV11-2 and TRBJ2-3; 8 bases match TRBD1. Germline V gene lookup returns CDR1 SGHAT and CDR2 FQNNGV. The CDR3 sequence is 17 residues long. V shed 4 bases, J shed 5 bases, and the junction held 14 bases outside the gene matches. Here the CDR3 DNA reads TGTGCCAGCAGCTCAGGACAAGTCGCCAGGGGGCTAGATACGCAGTATTTT. Residues: CASSSGQVARGLDTQYF.

The chain employs TRBV5-1 and TRBJ2-4; 8 bases line up with TRBD1. Per germline, CDR1 SGHRS and CDR2 YFSETQ. Losses at the gene ends were 5 bases for V and 9 bases for J; bases not matched to a gene: 10. The CDR3 is 14 amino acids. The CDR3 loop is CASRGDRGGSIQYF. CDR3 in DNA: TGCGCCAGCAGGGGAGACAGGGGTGGGAGCATTCAGTACTTC.

The rearrangement joins TRBV5-6 to TRBJ2-1; 11 bases fit TRBD2. Germline CDR1 is SGHDT and CDR2 is YYEEEE. J was trimmed by 7 bases and V by 3 bases; bases with no gene match: 18. There are 19 residues in the CDR3. The chain's CDR3 is CASSSHDFTSGSPGNEQFF. The CDR3 nucleotides are TGTGCCAGCAGCTCCCACGACTTCACTAGCGGGAGCCCCGGGAATGAGCAGTTCTTC. Full variable domain (missing parts from reference TRBV5-6 and TRBJ2-1): DAGVTQSPTHLIKTRGQQVTLRCSPKSGHDTVSWYQQALGQGPQFIFQYYEEEERQRGNFPDRFSGHQFPNYSSELNVNALLLGDSALYLCASSSHDFTSGSPGNEQFFGPGTRLTVL.

The V gene is TRBV10-3, the J gene TRBJ2-1; 8 nucleotides align to TRBD2. This CDR3 region has 17 residues. V shed 8 bases and J 9 bases; nucleotides not matched to a gene: 21. Germline V gene data show CDR1 as ENHRY and CDR2 as SYGVKD. CDR3 amino acids: CAIGTGAGTSLYSEQFF. The CDR3, as DNA: TGTGCCATCGGGACTGGCGCCGGGACTAGTCTATATTCTGAGCAGTTCTTC.

This chain links TRBV21-1 with TRBJ2-2; TRBD2, the table's D call, lacks a check against the DNA. TRBV21-1 is given as a pseudogene. This CDR3 has 18 residues. The CDR3 region is CASSKDAATSENTGELFF. DNA for the CDR3: TGTGCCAGCAGCAAAGACGCTGCGACTAGCGAGAACACCGGGGAGCTGTTTTTT.

This clone was seen once. The junction shows a germline mismatch at one end, possibly a read error. Other DNA sequences in the same sample also yield this CDR3. The chain has TRBV29-1 and TRBJ1-5, with D unresolved. Germline CDR1 reads SQVTM; CDR2 reads ANQGSEA. The CDR3 runs 14 residues. The CDR3 sequence: CSVAEDGLNQPQHF. Here the CDR3 DNA reads TGCAGCGTTGCGGAGGACGGACTCAATCAGCCCCAACATTTT.

The chain couples TRBV11-3 to TRBJ2-1, with D perhaps TRBD2 (6 bases). The CDR3 consists of 16 residues. V shed 5 bases and J shed 4 bases, with 18 bases lying between them. Per the germline V gene, CDR1 is SGHNT and CDR2 is YENEEA. For the CDR3, the DNA is TGTGCCAGCAGCAGAACGTCCGGGAGTATATACAATGAGCAGTTCTTC. Translated, it gives CASSRTSGSIYNEQFF. The variable domain in full, completed from reference TRBV11-3 and TRBJ2-1, reads EAGVVQSPRYKIIEKKQPVAFWCNPISGHNTLYWYLQNLGQGPELLIRYENEEAVDDSQLPKDRFSAERLKGVDSTLKIQPAELGDSAVYLCASSRTSGSIYNEQFFGPGTRLTVL.

This clone is a singleton in its sample. The rearrangement uses TRBV18 and TRBJ2-1, with 10 positions matching TRBD1. Germline-derived CDR1 and CDR2 are KGHSH and LQKENI. V gave up 3 bases and J gave up 7 bases; unmatched junction bases: 6. The CDR3 spans 15 residues. CDR3 DNA: TGTGCCAGCTCACCCGACAGGGGGCTGTGGAATGAGCAGTTCTTC. It codes for CASSPDRGLWNEQFF. The full variable domain, rest sourced from reference TRBV18 and TRBJ2-1, is NAGVMQNPRHLVRRRGQEARLRCSPMKGHSHVYWYRQLPEEGLKFMVYLQKENIIDESGMPKERFSAEFPKEGPSILRIQQVVRGDSAAYFCASSPDRGLWNEQFFGPGTRLTVL.

The chain combines TRBV13 with TRBJ2-7, with D possibly being TRBD1 (5 bases). Germline-derived CDR1 and CDR2 are PRHDT and FYEKMQ (reference sequence). V lost 5 bases and J lost 1, with 18 bases in between. The CDR3 runs to 16 residues. The CDR3 reads CASSPPDIAKSYEQYF. For the CDR3, the DNA is TGTGCCAGCAGCCCGCCGGACATCGCAAAATCCTACGAGCAGTACTTC.

This clone was seen more than once but under ten times. This chain links TRBV11-2 with TRBJ1-1; D is undetermined. The CDR3 runs 12 residues. Germline CDR1 and CDR2: SGHAT and FQNNGV. Trimming pared 5 bases from V and 7 bases from J, leaving 11 bases between. CDR3 amino acids: CASSRGPGEAFF. The CDR3, as DNA: TGTGCCAGCAGCCGAGGGCCTGGTGAAGCTTTCTTT.

V is TRBV15 and J is TRBJ2-1, with 13 bases that match TRBD2. The germline CDR1 and CDR2 sequences are LNHNV and YYDKDF (reference sequence). J lost 8 bases, V lost 2 bases, and 3 bases had no gene match. The CDR3 runs 15 residues. CDR3 protein: CATSRRTSGSDEQFF. In DNA, the CDR3 is TGTGCCACCAGCAGAAGGACTAGCGGGAGTGATGAGCAGTTCTTC.